This T cell receptor (beta chain) was sequenced during a study of ipilimumab plus nivolumab after autologous stem cell transplantation. Looking at the study overall: Patients received a median of roughly five ipilimumab and roughly eight nivolumab doses. The DLBCL cohort had primary refractory and relapsed disease, with 18-month progression-free survival of about 82% and 31%. Study-wide findings and caveats: Authors suggest TCR repertoire, Treg phenotype and gut microbiota support further study.

Dosing: nivolumab 3 mg/kg IV, weeks 1, 4, 7, 10, then every two weeks to week 26. TCRdb's table, derived via immunoSEQ multiplex PCR, lists solely in-frame clones and lacks some. This sample has fewer than 25,000 clones, with roughly four fifths found just once. The CDR3 runs to 16 residues. Germline CDR1 and CDR2: LNHDA and SQIVND (reference sequence). Trimming removed 4 bases at V and 9 bases at J, with 22 bases between. Concerning this clone: Its cognate antigen is unknown.

The V and J genes are TRBV19 and TRBJ1-3, with D unclear. Here the sequenced sample was PBMCs, taken in a trial of ipilimumab plus nivolumab as post-transplant consolidation. The sequence came from a male donor with diffuse large B-cell lymphoma. CDR3 protein: CASSRRKQVELTTIYF. CDR3 DNA sequence: TGTGCCAGTAGTAGACGCAAACAAGTGGAACTAACCACCATATATTTT. The variable domain in full, with the rest retrieved from reference TRBV19 and TRBJ1-3, is DGGITQSPKYLFRKEGQNVTLSCEQNLNHDAMYWYRQDPGQGLRLIYYSQIVNDFQKGDIAEGYSVSREKKESFPLTVTSAQKNPTAFYLCASSRRKQVELTTIYFGEGSWLTVV.